Listed here are 22 T cell receptor beta chains from one sample, sequenced in a study of T cell repertoires in ileal Crohn's disease. Repertoires were generated with immunoSEQ multiplex PCR, while TCRdb's copy carries only in-frame clones and drops some. The repertoire has around 14,000 clones, around two thirds of them found once; the top ten carry 5.9%. The sequenced sample was ileal tissue. All receptors come from an adult with Crohn's disease.

This clone was observed a single time. V usage is TRBV9 and J usage is TRBJ2-3, with 12 positions matching TRBD2. The germline CDR1 and CDR2 sequences are SGDLS and YYNGEE. After removal of 2 bases from V and 1 base from J, the junction contained 8 bases not matched to a gene. The CDR3 is 18 residues long. CDR3 in DNA: TGTGCCAGCAGCGTCCGGCTAGCGGGGGGGACGGGCACAGATACGCAGTATTTT. It yields the protein CASSVRLAGGTGTDTQYF. The full variable domain, completed using reference TRBV9 and TRBJ2-3, is DSGVTQTPKHLITATGQRVTLRCSPRSGDLSVYWYQQSLDQGLQFLIQYYNGEERAKGNILERFSAQQFPDLHSELNLSSLELGDSALYFCASSVRLAGGTGTDTQYFGPGTRLTVL.

In DNA form, the CDR3 reads TGTGCCAGCAGTTACTCGGGGACAGGGGCAGGAGAGACCCAGTACTTC. Its protein product is CASSYSGTGAGETQYF. This chain connects TRBV6-6 to TRBJ2-5; 10 nucleotides align to TRBD1. The CDR3 loop spans 16 amino acids. The V gene's germline CDR1 is MNHNY and CDR2 SVGAGI (reference sequence). Unmatched junction bases numbered 5, after V lost 0 bases and J lost 4 bases.

By share, this clone ranks as medium-sized. The V and J genes are TRBV11-2 and TRBJ2-6; unclear D gene. Germline CDR1 SGHAT, CDR2 FQNNGV. CDR3 length: 15 residues. Trimming took 0 bases from V and 0 from J, leaving 3 bases between them. The CDR3 region has the DNA TGTGCCAGCAGCTTAGACTCCTCTGGGGCCAACGTCCTGACTTTC. Its translation: CASSLDSSGANVLTF. Combining the CDR3 with reference TRBV11-2 and TRBJ2-6 gives the whole variable domain EAGVAQSPRYKIIEKRQSVAFWCNPISGHATLYWYQQILGQGPKLLIQFQNNGVVDDSQLPKDRFSAERLKGVDSTLKIQPAKLEDSAVYLCASSLDSSGANVLTFGAGSRLTVL.

The chain links TRBV4-1 to TRBJ1-6; 8 bases fit TRBD1. Germline CDR1 reads MGHRA; CDR2 reads YSYEKL. V gave up 0 bases and J gave up 9 bases; unmatched junction bases: 7. CDR3 size: 16 residues. The CDR3 DNA reads TGCGCCAGCAGCCAAGACCAACAGGGGGTCGGTTCACCCCTCCACTTT. It codes for CASSQDQQGVGSPLHF.

V usage is TRBV25-1 and J usage is TRBJ2-3; D is undetermined. This CDR3 spans 14 amino acids. The ends were cut back, 0 bases at V and 6 bases at J, with 10 bases in the middle. Germline assignment: CDR1 MGHDK and CDR2 SYGVNS. The chain's CDR3 is CASSEYGQWDTQYF. The CDR3 DNA reads as TGTGCCAGCAGTGAATACGGCCAATGGGATACGCAGTATTTT.

J is TRBJ2-2 and V is TRBV6-5; TRBD2 matches at 12 bases. V dropped 8 bases and J dropped 7; count of bases not matched to a gene: 8. Germline V gene lookup returns CDR1 MNHEY and CDR2 SVGAGI. The CDR3 contains 15 residues. This chain's CDR3 is CASASTSGGVGELFF. CDR3 DNA sequence: TGTGCCAGCGCCTCGACTAGCGGGGGTGTCGGGGAGCTGTTTTTT.

This chain uses TRBV27 with TRBJ2-3, with 7 bases fitting TRBD2. CDR1 and CDR2 from the germline V gene are MNHEY and SMNVEV (reference sequence). Unmatched junction bases numbered 8, after V lost 6 bases and J lost 5 bases. The CDR3 spans 14 residues. The CDR3 sequence: CASRPAGYGDTQYF. CDR3 coding DNA: TGTGCCAGCAGGCCAGCGGGGTACGGAGATACGCAGTATTTT.

The chain employs TRBV14 and TRBJ1-1; D is unclear. The V gene's germline CDR1 is SGHDN and CDR2 FVKESK. The CDR3 sequence is 13 residues long. V lost 5 bases and J lost 4, with 11 bases in between. The CDR3 nucleotides read TGTGCCAGCAGCGCGGTTTTTGGCACTGAAGCTTTCTTT. Amino acid sequence: CASSAVFGTEAFF.

The V and J genes are TRBV7-9 and TRBJ2-1; no clear D gene. V was pared by 1 base and J by 8 bases, with 6 bases between. This CDR3 comprises 12 residues. The germline gives CDR1 SEHNR, CDR2 FQNEAQ (reference sequence). CDR3 protein: CASSLDGHEQFF. Written as DNA, the CDR3 is TGTGCCAGCAGCTTAGACGGCCATGAGCAGTTCTTC.

This sequence joins TRBV2 and TRBJ2-7; 7 bases are shared with TRBD2. The CDR3 covers 15 residues. The germline V gene has CDR1 SNHLY and CDR2 FYNNEI. Germline trimming cut 6 bases from V and 4 bases from J; bases unmatched to any gene: 12. CDR3 sequence: CASSPTWGGWYEQYF. The CDR3 DNA reads TGTGCCAGCAGCCCCACGTGGGGGGGGTGGTACGAGCAGTACTTC. Complete variable domain (other parts from reference TRBV2 and TRBJ2-7): EPEVTQTPSHQVTQMGQEVILRCVPISNHLYFYWYRQILGQKVEFLVSFYNNEISEKSEIFDDQFSVERPDGSNFTLKIRSTKLEDSAMYFCASSPTWGGWYEQYFGPGTRLTVT.

The rearrangement joins TRBV6-6 to TRBJ1-3; weak D call: TRBD1 (6 bases). This CDR3 contains 14 residues. CDR1 and CDR2 (germline): MNHNY, SVGAGI (reference sequence). The germline V and J ends were trimmed by 6 bases and 0 bases, with 9 bases remaining between them. This chain's CDR3 is CASRRGISGNTIYF. CDR3 DNA sequence: TGTGCCAGCAGGAGGGGGATCTCTGGAAACACCATATATTTT.

The chain joins TRBV5-1 to TRBJ1-2, with D maybe TRBD1 (6 bases). Germline V gene data show CDR1 as SGHRS and CDR2 as YFSETQ. Trimming cost V 6 bases and J 6 bases, with 21 bases left between them. This CDR3 region has 15 residues. The CDR3 DNA reads as TGCGCCAGCAAATTGGGGGACACCTTAGGCCATGGCTACACCTTC. The encoded protein is CASKLGDTLGHGYTF.

This clone is labeled medium-sized (0.01 to 0.1%). The rearrangement links TRBV7-9 to TRBJ1-2; D not certain. This CDR3 region has 16 residues. Between the trimmed V and J ends, which lost 1 base and 4 bases, there was a span of 16 bases. Germline values: CDR1 SEHNR, CDR2 FQNEAQ (reference sequence). The CDR3 reads CASSLGTGSESYGYTF. In nucleotides, the CDR3 is TGTGCCAGCAGCTTAGGGACGGGAAGTGAATCCTATGGCTACACCTTC. The full variable domain, with the rest looked up from reference TRBV7-9 and TRBJ1-2, is DTGVSQNPRHKITKRGQNVTFRCDPISEHNRLYWYRQTLGQGPEFLTYFQNEAQLEKSRLLSDRFSAERPKGSFSTLEIQRTEQGDSAMYLCASSLGTGSESYGYTFGSGTRLTVV.

The chain employs TRBV6-1 and TRBJ1-5; 7 nucleotides match TRBD1. The ends lost 7 bases at V and 5 bases at J; junction bases unmatched: 2. Germline lookup yields CDR1 MNHNS and CDR2 SASEGT. This CDR3 comprises 12 residues. CDR3 nucleotides: TGTGCCAGCAAGGGACAGTATCAGCCCCAGCATTTT. Protein product: CASKGQYQPQHF.

The sample holds a few counts of this clone. The chain has TRBV12-5 and TRBJ2-7, with 10 positions matching TRBD1. CDR3 length: 17 residues. CDR1 is LGHNT, CDR2 FRNRAP, per germline. Trimming took 4 bases from V and 2 from J; bases not matched to a gene: 11. CDR3 sequence: CASGSTAGTGAAYEQYF. The CDR3 DNA reads as TGTGCTAGTGGTTCAACCGCCGGGACAGGGGCGGCCTACGAGCAGTACTTC.

V and J are TRBV11-2 and TRBJ2-5; D remains unclear. CDR3 length: 11 residues. Germline V gives CDR1 SGHAT, CDR2 FQNNGV. The germline V and J ends were trimmed by 1 base and 4 bases, with 1 base remaining between them. The CDR3 region is CASSLGETQYF. In DNA form, the CDR3 reads TGTGCCAGCAGCTTAGGAGAGACCCAGTACTTC.

This clone was recorded a few times. The CDR3 nucleotides are TGTGCCAGCTCGGGACAGGGTGGCAGCTCCTATAATTCACCCCTCCACTTT. It is translated as CASSGQGGSSYNSPLHF. The chain has TRBV18 and TRBJ1-6; 9 bases match TRBD1. CDR1 and CDR2 from the germline V gene are KGHSH and LQKENI. V lost 6 bases to trimming and J lost 0 bases; unmatched junction nucleotides: 6. The CDR3 consists of 17 residues.

The chain joins TRBV18 to TRBJ1-5; D perhaps matches TRBD1 (5 bases). Trimming shortened V by 0 bases and J by 7 bases, and 16 bases separated the two germline ends. Germline CDR1 and CDR2: KGHSH and LQKENI. The CDR3 consists of 16 residues. CDR3 sequence: CASSPPGAQGDQPQHF. In DNA, the CDR3 is TGTGCCAGCTCACCACCGGGAGCCCAGGGTGACCAGCCCCAGCATTTT. Based on the CDR3 plus reference TRBV18 and TRBJ1-5, the full variable domain is NAGVMQNPRHLVRRRGQEARLRCSPMKGHSHVYWYRQLPEEGLKFMVYLQKENIIDESGMPKERFSAEFPKEGPSILRIQQVVRGDSAAYFCASSPPGAQGDQPQHFGDGTRLSIL.

The V and J genes are TRBV7-2 and TRBJ2-5; possible D gene TRBD2, 6 bases. Per the germline V gene, CDR1 is SGHTA and CDR2 is FQGNSA. This CDR3 region has 13 residues. V gave up 5 bases and J gave up 6 bases, with 13 bases separating them. Here the CDR3 DNA reads TGTGCCAGCAGCCGTATGGAGGGACAGACCCAGTACTTC. Its protein product is CASSRMEGQTQYF.

V and J are TRBV9 and TRBJ2-7, with 7 positions matching TRBD1. Germline V gene lookup returns CDR1 SGDLS and CDR2 YYNGEE. The CDR3 extends over 14 amino acids. Germline trimming cut 3 bases from V and 6 bases from J; bases unmatched to any gene: 9. The CDR3 sequence: CASSAPDRLGEQYF. CDR3 in DNA: TGTGCCAGCAGCGCCCCGGACAGGCTGGGCGAGCAGTACTTC.

The V call is TRBV10-3, the J call TRBJ1-2, with 8 positions matching TRBD1. Germline V gene sequence: CDR1 ENHRY, CDR2 SYGVKD. V dropped 4 bases and J dropped 12; count of bases not matched to a gene: 4. CDR3 length: 11 amino acids. The CDR3 is CAISGGQVHTF. CDR3 bases: TGTGCCATCAGTGGGGGACAGGTTCACACCTTC.

The rearrangement links TRBV28 to TRBJ2-1; D is perhaps TRBD1 (5 bases). The CDR3 covers 14 residues. Per the germline V gene, CDR1 is MDHEN and CDR2 is SYDVKM. V was shortened by 1 base and J by 4 bases, with 8 bases between the two germline ends. The CDR3 DNA sequence: TGTGCCAGCAGTTTATTCTCAGGGTACAATGAGCAGTTCTTC. Protein sequence: CASSLFSGYNEQFF.